The T cell receptor (beta chain) under discussion was sequenced for a study of shared clonotypes between healthy human individuals. Across the whole study: Contributing individuals were a couple of females and a few males aged 18 to 49.

Naive CD8 cells lacked CD45RO and underwent positive selection for CCR7, leaving out terminally differentiated effector memory CD45RA+ cells. Sequencing used immunoSEQ multiplex PCR; TCRdb keeps in-frame clones, though not all of them. Of about 2 million clones listed, roughly 94% are singletons. Germline V CDR1 and CDR2: SGHTA, FQGNSA. CDR3 length: 15 residues. V lost 1 base, J lost 4 bases, and 6 bases stayed unmatched. The clonotype originates from a young man in good health. The chain joins TRBV7-2 to TRBJ2-7; 8 positions match TRBD2. The sequenced material came from naive CD8+ T cells sorted from blood. CDR3 residues: CASSLGSGLDYEQYF. Written as DNA, the CDR3 is TGTGCCAGCAGCTTAGGTTCGGGACTAGATTACGAGCAGTACTTC.